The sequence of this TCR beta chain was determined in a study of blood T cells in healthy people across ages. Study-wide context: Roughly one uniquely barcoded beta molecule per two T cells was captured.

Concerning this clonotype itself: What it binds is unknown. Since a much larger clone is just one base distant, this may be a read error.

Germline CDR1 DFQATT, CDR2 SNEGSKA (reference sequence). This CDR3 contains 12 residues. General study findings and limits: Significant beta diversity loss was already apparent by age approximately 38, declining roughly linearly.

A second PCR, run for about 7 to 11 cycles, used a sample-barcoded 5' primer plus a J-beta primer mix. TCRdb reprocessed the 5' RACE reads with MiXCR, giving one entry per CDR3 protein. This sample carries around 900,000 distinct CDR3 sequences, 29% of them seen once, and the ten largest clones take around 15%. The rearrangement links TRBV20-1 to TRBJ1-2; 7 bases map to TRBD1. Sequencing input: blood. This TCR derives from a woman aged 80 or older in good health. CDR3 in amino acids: CSTRAGGLGYTF. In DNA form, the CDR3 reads TGCAGTACTAGGGCAGGGGGTTTAGGCTACACCTTC.